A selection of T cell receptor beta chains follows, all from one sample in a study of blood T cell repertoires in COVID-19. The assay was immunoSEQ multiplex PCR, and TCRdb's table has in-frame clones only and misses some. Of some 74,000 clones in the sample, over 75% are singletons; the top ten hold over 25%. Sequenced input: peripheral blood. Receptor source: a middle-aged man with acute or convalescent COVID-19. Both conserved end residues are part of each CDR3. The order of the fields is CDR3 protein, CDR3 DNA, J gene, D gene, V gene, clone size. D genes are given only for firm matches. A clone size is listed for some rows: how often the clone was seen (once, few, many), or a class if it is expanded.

CDR3 protein: CASSQGLPTYEQYF
CDR3 DNA: TGTGCCAGCAGCCAAGGGCTGCCGACCTACGAGCAGTACTTC
J gene: TRBJ2-7
D gene: -
V gene: TRBV3-1/TRBV3-2
clone size: -

CDR3 protein: CAIRAGTRRSPETQYF
CDR3 DNA: TGTGCCATCAGGGCCGGGACTAGAAGGTCCCCAGAGACCCAGTACTTC
J gene: TRBJ2-5
D gene: TRBD2
V gene: TRBV10-3
clone size: few

CDR3 protein: CASSLASGGPSSYNEQFF
CDR3 DNA: TGTGCCAGCAGTTTAGCTAGCGGGGGGCCCAGCTCCTACAATGAGCAGTTCTTC
J gene: TRBJ2-1
D gene: TRBD2
V gene: TRBV27
clone size: -

CDR3 protein: CASSRRGSNSPLHF
CDR3 DNA: TGTGCCAGCAGCCGCAGAGGGTCTAATTCACCCCTCCACTTT
J gene: TRBJ1-6
D gene: -
V gene: TRBV27
clone size: -

CDR3 protein: CASRRLAANTGELFF
CDR3 DNA: TGTGCCAGCAGAAGACTAGCGGCGAACACCGGGGAGCTGTTTTTT
J gene: TRBJ2-2
D gene: TRBD2
V gene: TRBV6-4
clone size: -

CDR3 protein: CASSPGQNQPQHF
CDR3 DNA: TGTGCCAGCAGCCCCGGACAGAATCAGCCCCAGCATTTT
J gene: TRBJ1-5
D gene: -
V gene: TRBV9
clone size: -

CDR3 protein: CASSFISGGVDTQYF
CDR3 DNA: TGTGCCAGCAGCTTCATTAGCGGGGGGGTAGATACGCAGTATTTT
J gene: TRBJ2-3
D gene: TRBD2
V gene: TRBV5-6
clone size: -

CDR3 protein: CASSPPQGGSYNEQFF
CDR3 DNA: TGTGCCAGCTCACCACCACAGGGGGGCTCCTACAATGAGCAGTTCTTC
J gene: TRBJ2-1
D gene: TRBD1
V gene: TRBV18
clone size: -

CDR3 protein: CASSLGYLPGELFF
CDR3 DNA: TGTGCCAGCAGCTTGGGCTATTTGCCCGGGGAGCTGTTTTTT
J gene: TRBJ2-2
D gene: -
V gene: TRBV7-9
clone size: -

CDR3 protein: CASSKGLARNNEQFF
CDR3 DNA: TGTGCCAGCAGCAAAGGACTAGCGCGAAACAATGAGCAGTTCTTC
J gene: TRBJ2-1
D gene: TRBD2
V gene: TRBV7-3
clone size: -

CDR3 protein: CASSSGTGLDYGYTF
CDR3 DNA: TGTGCCAGCAGTTCCGGGACAGGGTTAGACTATGGCTACACCTTC
J gene: TRBJ1-2
D gene: TRBD1
V gene: TRBV28
clone size: -

CDR3 protein: CATSDYGLAGRTDTQYF
CDR3 DNA: TGTGCCACCAGTGACTACGGACTAGCGGGGCGCACAGATACGCAGTATTTT
J gene: TRBJ2-3
D gene: TRBD2
V gene: TRBV24-1
clone size: -

CDR3 protein: CASSLVKTEKLFF
CDR3 DNA: TGTGCCAGCAGCTTGGTGAAGACAGAAAAACTGTTTTTT
J gene: TRBJ1-4
D gene: -
V gene: TRBV5-6
clone size: -

CDR3 protein: CASSIWGGNTDTQYF
CDR3 DNA: TGTGCCAGTAGTATTTGGGGAGGGAACACAGATACGCAGTATTTT
J gene: TRBJ2-3
D gene: TRBD2
V gene: TRBV19
clone size: -

CDR3 protein: CASSLKGPSGGEETQYF
CDR3 DNA: TGTGCCAGCAGCTTAAAGGGCCCTAGCGGGGGGGAAGAGACCCAGTACTTC
J gene: TRBJ2-5
D gene: TRBD2
V gene: TRBV7-3
clone size: once

CDR3 protein: CASSLAGPYYEQYF
CDR3 DNA: TGTGCCAGCAGTTTGGCAGGGCCTTACTACGAGCAGTACTTC
J gene: TRBJ2-7
D gene: -
V gene: TRBV27
clone size: -

CDR3 protein: CASSRTRNSPLHF
CDR3 DNA: TGTGCCAGCAGTCGGACAAGAAATTCACCCCTCCACTTT
J gene: TRBJ1-6
D gene: -
V gene: TRBV14
clone size: -

CDR3 protein: CASSLGQGASGPQHF
CDR3 DNA: TGTGCCAGCAGCTTGGGACAGGGGGCCTCCGGGCCCCAGCATTTT
J gene: TRBJ1-5
D gene: TRBD1
V gene: TRBV7-9
clone size: -

CDR3 protein: CASSFQSSYQETQYF
CDR3 DNA: TGTGCCAGTAGTTTTCAGTCCTCGTACCAAGAGACCCAGTACTTC
J gene: TRBJ2-5
D gene: -
V gene: TRBV19
clone size: -

CDR3 protein: CASSPYRTLQANVLTF
CDR3 DNA: TGTGCCAGCTCACCATACAGGACCTTACAGGCCAACGTCCTGACTTTC
J gene: TRBJ2-6
D gene: -
V gene: TRBV18
clone size: -

CDR3 protein: CASSQGLATGELFF
CDR3 DNA: TGTGCCAGTAGTCAAGGACTAGCGACCGGGGAGCTGTTTTTT
J gene: TRBJ2-2
D gene: TRBD2
V gene: TRBV19
clone size: -

CDR3 protein: CSASGGAKQFF
CDR3 DNA: TGCAGTGCTAGTGGTGGGGCGAAGCAGTTCTTC
J gene: TRBJ2-1
D gene: -
V gene: TRBV20-1
clone size: -

CDR3 protein: CASSFGGHLNTEAFF
CDR3 DNA: TGTGCCAGCAGTTTCGGTGGACATCTGAACACTGAAGCTTTCTTT
J gene: TRBJ1-1
D gene: -
V gene: TRBV27
clone size: -

CDR3 protein: CASSFLLAGAADTQYF
CDR3 DNA: TGCGCCAGCAGCTTCCTACTTGCGGGGGCCGCAGATACGCAGTATTTT
J gene: TRBJ2-3
D gene: -
V gene: TRBV5-1
clone size: -

CDR3 protein: CASSFRGGSWYGYTF
CDR3 DNA: TGTGCCAGCAGTTTTAGAGGGGGCTCTTGGTATGGCTACACCTTC
J gene: TRBJ1-2
D gene: TRBD1
V gene: TRBV27
clone size: -

CDR3 protein: CASRRAQGYNEQFF
CDR3 DNA: TGTGCCAGTAGACGAGCCCAGGGGTACAATGAGCAGTTCTTC
J gene: TRBJ2-1
D gene: -
V gene: TRBV19
clone size: -

CDR3 protein: CASSLLSVWNTEAFF
CDR3 DNA: TGTGCCAGCAGCTTACTTTCGGTCTGGAACACTGAAGCTTTCTTT
J gene: TRBJ1-1
D gene: -
V gene: TRBV11-2
clone size: -

CDR3 protein: CASKWRAGGTDTQYF
CDR3 DNA: TGCGCCAGCAAGTGGCGAGCGGGGGGGACAGATACGCAGTATTTT
J gene: TRBJ2-3
D gene: TRBD2
V gene: TRBV5-1
clone size: -

CDR3 protein: CASSRDRDLEQFF
CDR3 DNA: TGCGCCAGCAGCCGGGACAGGGATCTTGAGCAGTTCTTC
J gene: TRBJ2-1
D gene: TRBD1
V gene: TRBV10-2
clone size: -

CDR3 protein: CASSTVYGDGTQYF
CDR3 DNA: TGTGCCAGCAGCACCGTATACGGGGATGGGACCCAGTACTTC
J gene: TRBJ2-5
D gene: -
V gene: TRBV3-1/TRBV3-2
clone size: -

CDR3 protein: CASSNSPLSTDTQYF
CDR3 DNA: TGTGCCAGCAGCAACTCGCCCCTGAGCACAGATACGCAGTATTTT
J gene: TRBJ2-3
D gene: -
V gene: TRBV11-2
clone size: -

CDR3 protein: CASSTGAYEQYF
CDR3 DNA: TGTGCCAGCAGCACAGGGGCCTACGAGCAGTACTTC
J gene: TRBJ2-7
D gene: TRBD1
V gene: TRBV7-9
clone size: -

CDR3 protein: CASTGTVTGELFF
CDR3 DNA: TGTGCCAGCACCGGGACAGTTACCGGGGAGCTGTTTTTT
J gene: TRBJ2-2
D gene: TRBD1
V gene: TRBV2
clone size: -

CDR3 protein: CASRRTSGGDQETQYF
CDR3 DNA: TGCGCCAGCAGGAGGACTAGCGGGGGAGACCAAGAGACCCAGTACTTC
J gene: TRBJ2-5
D gene: TRBD2
V gene: TRBV10-2
clone size: -

CDR3 protein: CATSDFRQGGETQYF
CDR3 DNA: TGTGCCACCAGTGATTTCCGACAGGGGGGGGAGACCCAGTACTTC
J gene: TRBJ2-5
D gene: TRBD1
V gene: TRBV24-1
clone size: -

CDR3 protein: CASSRQVNKDGYTF
CDR3 DNA: TGTGCCAGCTCACGACAAGTAAATAAAGATGGCTACACCTTC
J gene: TRBJ1-2
D gene: -
V gene: TRBV18
clone size: -

CDR3 protein: CASGQFQDSFSRSNQPQHF
CDR3 DNA: TGTGCCAGCGGACAATTCCAGGACAGTTTCTCTCGGAGCAATCAGCCCCAGCATTTT
J gene: TRBJ1-5
D gene: -
V gene: TRBV28
clone size: -

CDR3 protein: CAISEPDRGLGNEQFF
CDR3 DNA: TGTGCCATCAGTGAACCCGACAGGGGGCTAGGTAATGAGCAGTTCTTC
J gene: TRBJ2-1
D gene: TRBD1
V gene: TRBV10-3
clone size: -

CDR3 protein: CASSATSGGGFQYF
CDR3 DNA: TGCGCCAGCAGTGCAACTAGCGGGGGGGGTTTCCAGTACTTC
J gene: TRBJ2-5
D gene: TRBD2
V gene: TRBV10-1
clone size: -

CDR3 protein: CASSMGSRANEKLFF
CDR3 DNA: TGCGCCAGCAGCATGGGGTCCAGGGCTAATGAAAAACTGTTTTTT
J gene: TRBJ1-4
D gene: -
V gene: TRBV5-1
clone size: -

CDR3 protein: CASSPPAGTGNTEAFF
CDR3 DNA: TGTGCCAGCTCACCTCCAGCCGGGACAGGGAACACTGAAGCTTTCTTT
J gene: TRBJ1-1
D gene: TRBD1
V gene: TRBV18
clone size: -

CDR3 protein: CAIRQGSTGELFF
CDR3 DNA: TGTGCCATCCGACAGGGAAGCACCGGGGAGCTGTTTTTT
J gene: TRBJ2-2
D gene: TRBD1
V gene: TRBV7-8
clone size: -

CDR3 protein: CASRLTGPSTDTQYF
CDR3 DNA: TGTGCCAGCAGGTTGACAGGTCCGAGCACAGATACGCAGTATTTT
J gene: TRBJ2-3
D gene: -
V gene: TRBV27
clone size: once

CDR3 protein: CASSRSSPRQETQYF
CDR3 DNA: TGTGCCAGTAGTAGGTCTTCTCCCCGGCAAGAGACCCAGTACTTC
J gene: TRBJ2-5
D gene: -
V gene: TRBV19
clone size: -

CDR3 protein: CASNLGTGYNEQFF
CDR3 DNA: TGTGCCAGCAACCTAGGGACAGGCTACAATGAGCAGTTCTTC
J gene: TRBJ2-1
D gene: TRBD1
V gene: TRBV2
clone size: -

CDR3 protein: CASSFSGGLQETQYF
CDR3 DNA: TGTGCCAGCAGCTTTAGCGGGGGCCTCCAAGAGACCCAGTACTTC
J gene: TRBJ2-5
D gene: TRBD2
V gene: TRBV11-1
clone size: few

CDR3 protein: CASSQRVQGLAEAFF
CDR3 DNA: TGTGCCAGCAGCCAACGAGTACAGGGTCTCGCTGAAGCTTTCTTT
J gene: TRBJ1-1
D gene: -
V gene: TRBV3-1/TRBV3-2
clone size: -

CDR3 protein: CASSPSGANVLTF
CDR3 DNA: TGTGCCAGCAGCCCGTCCGGGGCCAACGTCCTGACTTTC
J gene: TRBJ2-6
D gene: -
V gene: TRBV7-3
clone size: few

CDR3 protein: CASSPGQGNYGYTF
CDR3 DNA: TGTGCCAGCAGCCCAGGACAGGGAAACTATGGCTACACCTTC
J gene: TRBJ1-2
D gene: TRBD1
V gene: TRBV3-1/TRBV3-2
clone size: -

CDR3 protein: CASSLDRQYGYTF
CDR3 DNA: TGTGCCAGCAGCCTGGACAGACAATATGGCTACACCTTC
J gene: TRBJ1-2
D gene: -
V gene: TRBV5-4
clone size: -

CDR3 protein: CAWCFSGGKETQYF
CDR3 DNA: TGTGCCTGGTGTTTTTCAGGGGGGAAAGAGACCCAGTACTTC
J gene: TRBJ2-5
D gene: -
V gene: TRBV30
clone size: -